The sequence of this T cell receptor (beta chain) was determined in a study of T cell responses to AZD1222 COVID-19 vaccine. The wider study: Timing groups of about 4 and about 12 weeks for second doses were pooled.

Germline CDR1 and CDR2: SGHDN and FVKESK. This CDR3 is 14 amino acids long. Between the trimmed V and J ends, which lost 3 bases and 5 bases, there was a span of 10 bases. TCRdb's copy holds only in-frame clones and misses some; the assay was immunoSEQ multiplex PCR. Of some 180,000 clones detected, approximately 92% appear once; the ten largest clones hold 10%. Worth noting for this clone: Antigen specificity is unknown.

Whole-study results and caveats: Females outnumbered males among donors, who were mostly white British; clonal diversity was possibly underestimated.

The origin of this receptor is an adult in good health. The J gene is TRBJ2-2, the V gene TRBV14; tentatively, D is TRBD1 (6 bases). The material sequenced was peripheral blood, taken on day 0 of AZD1222 vaccination. The CDR3 protein is CASSQGAGTGELFF. CDR3 nucleotide sequence: TGTGCCAGCAGCCAGGGGGCTGGAACCGGGGAGCTGTTTTTT.